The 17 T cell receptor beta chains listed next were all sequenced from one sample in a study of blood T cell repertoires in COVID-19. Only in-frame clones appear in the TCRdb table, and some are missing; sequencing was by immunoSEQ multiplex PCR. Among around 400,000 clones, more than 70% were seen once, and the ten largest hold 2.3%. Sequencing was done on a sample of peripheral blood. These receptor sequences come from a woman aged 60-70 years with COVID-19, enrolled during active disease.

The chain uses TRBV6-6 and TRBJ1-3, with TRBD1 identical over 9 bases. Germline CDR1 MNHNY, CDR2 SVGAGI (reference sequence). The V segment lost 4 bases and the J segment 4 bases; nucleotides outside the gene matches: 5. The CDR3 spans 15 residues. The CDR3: CASSFTGGVGNTIYF. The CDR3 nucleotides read TGTGCCAGCAGTTTTACAGGGGGCGTAGGAAACACCATATATTTT.

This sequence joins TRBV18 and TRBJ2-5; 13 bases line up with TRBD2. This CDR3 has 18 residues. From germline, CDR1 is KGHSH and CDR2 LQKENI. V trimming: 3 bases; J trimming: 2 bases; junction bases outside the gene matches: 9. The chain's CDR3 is CASSPLTPGLAGQETQYF. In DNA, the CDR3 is TGTGCCAGCTCACCCCTTACTCCGGGACTAGCGGGGCAAGAGACCCAGTACTTC.

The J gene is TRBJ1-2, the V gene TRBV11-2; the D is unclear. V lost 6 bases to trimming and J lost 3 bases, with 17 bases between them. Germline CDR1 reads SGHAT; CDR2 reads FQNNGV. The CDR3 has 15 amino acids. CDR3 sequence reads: CASSRDRGLDYGYTF. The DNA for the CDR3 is TGTGCCAGCAGTCGAGACCGCGGACTAGACTATGGCTACACCTTC.

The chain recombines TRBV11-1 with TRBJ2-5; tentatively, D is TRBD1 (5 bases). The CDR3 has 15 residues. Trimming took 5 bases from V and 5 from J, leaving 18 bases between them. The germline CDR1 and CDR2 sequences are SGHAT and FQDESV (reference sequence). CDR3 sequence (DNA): TGTGCCAGCAGCGCCACAAGTGACAGTTGGGAGACCCAGTACTTC. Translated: CASSATSDSWETQYF. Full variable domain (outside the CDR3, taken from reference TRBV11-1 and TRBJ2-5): EAEVAQSPRYKITEKSQAVAFWCDPISGHATLYWYRQILGQGPELLVQFQDESVVDDSQLPKDRFSAERLKGVDSTLKIQPAELGDSAMYLCASSATSDSWETQYFGPGTRLLVL.

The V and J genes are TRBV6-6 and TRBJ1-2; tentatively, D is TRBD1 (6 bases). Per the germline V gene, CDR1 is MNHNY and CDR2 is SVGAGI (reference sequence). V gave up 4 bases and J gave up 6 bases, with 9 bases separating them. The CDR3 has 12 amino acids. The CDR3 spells CASSLQGNGYTF. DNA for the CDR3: TGTGCCAGCAGTTTGCAGGGGAATGGCTACACCTTC.

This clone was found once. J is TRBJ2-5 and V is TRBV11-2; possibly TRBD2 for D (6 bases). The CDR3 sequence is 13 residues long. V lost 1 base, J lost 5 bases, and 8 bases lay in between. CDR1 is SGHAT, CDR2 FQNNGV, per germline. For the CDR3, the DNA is TGTGCCAGCAGCTTAGGACTAGGGGAGACCCAGTACTTC. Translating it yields CASSLGLGETQYF.

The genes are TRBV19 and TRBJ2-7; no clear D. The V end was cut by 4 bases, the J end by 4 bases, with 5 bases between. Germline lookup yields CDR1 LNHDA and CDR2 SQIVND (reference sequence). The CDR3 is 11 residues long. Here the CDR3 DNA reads TGTGCCAGTAGTAATCTATACGAGCAGTACTTC. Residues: CASSNLYEQYF.

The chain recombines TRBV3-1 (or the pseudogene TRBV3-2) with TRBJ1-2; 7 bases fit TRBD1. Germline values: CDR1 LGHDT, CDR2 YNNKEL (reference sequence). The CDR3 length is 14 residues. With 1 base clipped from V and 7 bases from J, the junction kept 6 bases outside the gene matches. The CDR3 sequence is CASSQGQGEAGYTF. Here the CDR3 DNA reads TGTGCCAGCAGCCAAGGGCAGGGGGAGGCTGGCTACACCTTC.

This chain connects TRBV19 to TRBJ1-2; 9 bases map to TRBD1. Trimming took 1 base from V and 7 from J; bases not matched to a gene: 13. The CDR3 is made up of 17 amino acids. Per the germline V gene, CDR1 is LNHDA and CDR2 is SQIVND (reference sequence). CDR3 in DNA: TGTGCCAGTAGTATAGGGGCTTCGGACAGGGGAATAGCTGGCTACACCTTC. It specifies CASSIGASDRGIAGYTF.

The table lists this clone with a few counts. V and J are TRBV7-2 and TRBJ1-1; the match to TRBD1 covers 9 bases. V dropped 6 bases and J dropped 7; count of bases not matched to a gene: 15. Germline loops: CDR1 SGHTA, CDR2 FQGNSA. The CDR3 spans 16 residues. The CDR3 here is CASSDRTGENFIEAFF. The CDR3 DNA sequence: TGTGCCAGCAGTGACCGGACAGGGGAAAATTTCATTGAAGCTTTCTTT.

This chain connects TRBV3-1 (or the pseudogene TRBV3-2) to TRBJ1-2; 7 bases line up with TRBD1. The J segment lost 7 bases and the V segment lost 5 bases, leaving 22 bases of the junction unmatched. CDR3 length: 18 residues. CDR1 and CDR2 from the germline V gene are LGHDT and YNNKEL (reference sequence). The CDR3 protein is CASSYRGQTFLGIGGYTF. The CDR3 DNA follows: TGTGCCAGCAGCTACAGGGGACAGACTTTCCTGGGGATTGGTGGCTACACCTTC.

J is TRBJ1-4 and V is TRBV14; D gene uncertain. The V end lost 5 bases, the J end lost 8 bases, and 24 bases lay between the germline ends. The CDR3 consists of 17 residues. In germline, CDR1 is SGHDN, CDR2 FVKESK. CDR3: CASSDFDIPSPGEKLFF. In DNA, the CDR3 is TGTGCCAGCAGCGATTTTGATATCCCATCGCCCGGGGAAAAACTGTTTTTT. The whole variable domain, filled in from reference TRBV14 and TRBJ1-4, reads EAGVTQFPSHSVIEKGQTVTLRCDPISGHDNLYWYRRVMGKEIKFLLHFVKESKQDESGMPNNRFLAERTGGTYSTLKVQPAELEDSGVYFCASSDFDIPSPGEKLFFGSGTQLSVL.

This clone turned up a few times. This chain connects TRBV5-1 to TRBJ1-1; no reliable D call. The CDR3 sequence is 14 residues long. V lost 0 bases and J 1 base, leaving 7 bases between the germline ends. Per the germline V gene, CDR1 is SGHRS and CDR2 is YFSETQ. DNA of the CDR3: TGCGCCAGCAGCTTGGAGCCGGGGAACACTGAAGCTTTCTTT. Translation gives CASSLEPGNTEAFF.

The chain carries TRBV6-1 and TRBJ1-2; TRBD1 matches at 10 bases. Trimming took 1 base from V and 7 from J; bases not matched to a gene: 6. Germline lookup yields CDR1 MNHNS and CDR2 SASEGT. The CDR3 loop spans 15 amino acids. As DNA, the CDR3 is TGTGCCAGCAGTGAAGTTCCGGGACAGGGGTCTGGCTACACCTTC. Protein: CASSEVPGQGSGYTF.

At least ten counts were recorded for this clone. CDR3 sequence: CASSLTGQGEEQYF. The CDR3 DNA follows: TGTGCCAGCAGCTTAACAGGACAGGGAGAAGAGCAGTACTTC. V is TRBV7-3 and J is TRBJ2-7, with TRBD1 identical over 8 bases. There are 14 residues in the CDR3. Germline assignment: CDR1 SGHTA and CDR2 FQGTGA. V lost 0 bases to trimming and J lost 7 bases; unmatched junction nucleotides: 5.

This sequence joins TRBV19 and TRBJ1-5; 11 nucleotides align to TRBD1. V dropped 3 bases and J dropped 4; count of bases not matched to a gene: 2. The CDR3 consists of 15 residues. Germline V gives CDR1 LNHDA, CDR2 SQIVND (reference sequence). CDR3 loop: CASSIGTGGNQPQHF. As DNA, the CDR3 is TGTGCCAGTAGTATCGGGACAGGGGGGAATCAGCCCCAGCATTTT.

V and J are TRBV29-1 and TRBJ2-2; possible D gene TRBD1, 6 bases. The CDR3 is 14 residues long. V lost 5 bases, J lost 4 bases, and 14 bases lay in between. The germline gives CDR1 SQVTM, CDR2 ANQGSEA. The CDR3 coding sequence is TGCAGCGTTAAGGGACACCTAAGCACCGGGGAGCTGTTTTTT. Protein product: CSVKGHLSTGELFF.